The entry below gives a single TCR beta chain sequence along with its context. The sample originates from a study of CD8+CD57+ T cells in acquired aplastic anemia. Patients sequenced had flow cytometry evidence of CD8+CD57+ cell expansion. V dropped 4 bases and J dropped 5 bases, with 14 bases sitting between them. The CDR3 loop spans 13 amino acids. Germline CDR1 reads SQVTM; CDR2 reads ANQGSEA. Genomic DNA, the template, was used for profiling of the TCR beta VDJ and CDR3. TCRdb reprocessed the reads via MiXCR and lists one record per CDR3 protein. The top ten hold approximately 9.7% of the sample, which has around 170,000 distinct CDR3 sequences, approximately 48% seen once.

Specimen: sorted CD4+, CD8+, or CD8+CD57+ T cells (not recorded which) from PBMCs. This sequence was found in a human donor with aplastic anemia. The rearrangement joins TRBV29-1 to TRBJ2-5; perhaps TRBD2 as D (6 bases). DNA of the CDR3: TGCAGCGTTGTTGGCAGGGAGGTTGAGACCCAGTACTTC. It translates to CSVVGREVETQYF.